Sequencing of this T cell receptor (beta chain) was carried out in a study of tumor-infiltrating lymphocytes in oesophageal squamous cell carcinoma. TCRdb processed the PCR reads anew with MiXCR; each CDR3 protein has one entry. The repertoire holds 15,000 to 20,000 distinct CDR3 sequences, 45% to 50% seen once, with around 20% in the top ten. V lost 3 bases and J 0 bases, leaving 9 bases between the germline ends. The CDR3 consists of 15 residues. Germline V gene lookup returns CDR1 SGHVS and CDR2 FNYEAQ. This receptor was taken from a male donor with esophageal squamous cell carcinoma. Sequenced sample: esophageal tumor tissue. The genes are TRBV7-6 and TRBJ2-1; possible D gene TRBD2, 6 bases. CDR3 loop: CASSFDGGSYNEQFF. The CDR3 region has the DNA TGTGCCAGCAGCTTTGACGGGGGCTCCTACAATGAGCAGTTCTTC.